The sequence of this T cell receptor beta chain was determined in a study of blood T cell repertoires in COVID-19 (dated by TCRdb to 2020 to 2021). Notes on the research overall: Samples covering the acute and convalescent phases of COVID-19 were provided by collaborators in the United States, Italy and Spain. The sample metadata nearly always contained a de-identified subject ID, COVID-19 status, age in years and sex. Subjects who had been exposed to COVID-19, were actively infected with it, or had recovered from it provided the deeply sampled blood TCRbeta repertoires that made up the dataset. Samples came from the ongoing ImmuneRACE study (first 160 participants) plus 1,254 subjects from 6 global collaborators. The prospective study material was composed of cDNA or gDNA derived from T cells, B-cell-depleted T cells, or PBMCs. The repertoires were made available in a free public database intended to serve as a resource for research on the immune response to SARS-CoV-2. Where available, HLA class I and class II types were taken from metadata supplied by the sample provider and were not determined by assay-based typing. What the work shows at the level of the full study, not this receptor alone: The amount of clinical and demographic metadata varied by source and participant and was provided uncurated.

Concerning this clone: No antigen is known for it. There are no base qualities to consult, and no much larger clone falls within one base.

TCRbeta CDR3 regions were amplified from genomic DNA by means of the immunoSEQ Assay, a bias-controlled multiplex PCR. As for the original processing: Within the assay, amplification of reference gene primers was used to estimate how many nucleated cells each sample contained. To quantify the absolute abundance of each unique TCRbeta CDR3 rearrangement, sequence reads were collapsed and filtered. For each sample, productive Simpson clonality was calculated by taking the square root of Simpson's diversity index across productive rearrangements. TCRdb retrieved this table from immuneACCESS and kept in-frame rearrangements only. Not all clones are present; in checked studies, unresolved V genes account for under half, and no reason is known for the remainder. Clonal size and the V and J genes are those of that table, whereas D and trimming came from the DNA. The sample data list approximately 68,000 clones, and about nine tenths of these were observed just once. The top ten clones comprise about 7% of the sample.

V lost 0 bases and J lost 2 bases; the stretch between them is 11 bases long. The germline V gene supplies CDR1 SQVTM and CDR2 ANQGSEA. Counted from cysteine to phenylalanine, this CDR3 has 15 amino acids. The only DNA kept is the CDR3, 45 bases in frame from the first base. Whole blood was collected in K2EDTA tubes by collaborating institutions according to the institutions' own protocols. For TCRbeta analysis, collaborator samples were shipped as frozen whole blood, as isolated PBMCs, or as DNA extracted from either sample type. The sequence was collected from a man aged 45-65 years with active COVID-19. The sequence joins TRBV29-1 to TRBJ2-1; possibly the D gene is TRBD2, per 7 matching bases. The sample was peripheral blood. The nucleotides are TGCAGCGTTGAAGATGGCGGGGGCACCTACAATGAGCAGTTCTTC. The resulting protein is CSVEDGGGTYNEQFF.